The rows below give T cell receptor beta chains drawn from one sample of a study of beta chain features in type 1 diabetes. Some clones are missing from TCRdb's copy, which holds only in-frame ones; the method was immunoSEQ multiplex PCR. The profile shows about 160,000 clones, roughly 63% of them singletons. Sequenced sample: naive CD4+ T cells from blood. The receptors were sampled from a man aged 30 to 39 with type 1 diabetes. Both conserved end residues are part of each CDR3. D genes are given only for firm matches. Rows give clone size only sometimes, using once, few, many, or a class for an expanded clone.

J gene: TRBJ2-1
D gene: TRBD1
V gene: TRBV7-9
clone size: .
CDR3 protein: CASSFGDRGPYNEQFF
CDR3 DNA: TGTGCCAGCAGCTTTGGGGACAGGGGCCCCTACAATGAGCAGTTCTTC

J gene: TRBJ2-5
D gene: .
V gene: TRBV7-2
clone size: .
CDR3 protein: CASSWSPPDGTQYF
CDR3 DNA: TGTGCCAGCAGCTGGTCCCCCCCGGACGGGACCCAGTACTTC

J gene: TRBJ1-2
D gene: .
V gene: TRBV30
clone size: .
CDR3 protein: CAWSSGTNYGYTF
CDR3 DNA: TGTGCCTGGTCTTCCGGGACAAACTATGGCTACACCTTC

J gene: TRBJ2-1
D gene: TRBD1
V gene: TRBV19
clone size: few
CDR3 protein: CASGRDRGQLDEQFF
CDR3 DNA: TGTGCCAGCGGGAGGGACAGGGGGCAATTGGATGAGCAGTTCTTC

J gene: TRBJ1-5
D gene: .
V gene: TRBV7-2
clone size: .
CDR3 protein: CASSLAPGQPQHF
CDR3 DNA: TGTGCCAGCAGCTTAGCGCCGGGTCAGCCCCAGCATTTT

J gene: TRBJ2-7
D gene: .
V gene: TRBV29-1
clone size: few
CDR3 protein: CSVGRTNAYEQYF
CDR3 DNA: TGCAGCGTGGGAAGGACAAACGCCTACGAGCAGTACTTC

J gene: TRBJ1-5
D gene: .
V gene: TRBV30
clone size: .
CDR3 protein: CASQAGSNQPQHF
CDR3 DNA: TGTGCTTCCCAGGCAGGTAGCAATCAGCCCCAGCATTTT

J gene: TRBJ2-3
D gene: TRBD2
V gene: TRBV9
clone size: .
CDR3 protein: CASSNLGLDTDTQYF
CDR3 DNA: TGTGCCAGCAGCAATCTTGGACTAGACACAGATACGCAGTATTTT

J gene: TRBJ1-2
D gene: .
V gene: TRBV5-6
clone size: .
CDR3 protein: CASSLGQNYGYTF
CDR3 DNA: TGTGCCAGCAGCTTGGGACAGAACTATGGCTACACCTTC

J gene: TRBJ1-1
D gene: .
V gene: TRBV7-2
clone size: .
CDR3 protein: CASSFRQNTEAFF
CDR3 DNA: TGTGCCAGCAGCTTCCGACAAAACACTGAAGCTTTCTTT

J gene: TRBJ2-3
D gene: .
V gene: TRBV7-2
clone size: few
CDR3 protein: CASSLGRSTDTQYF
CDR3 DNA: TGTGCCAGCAGCTTAGGTCGTAGCACAGATACGCAGTATTTT

J gene: TRBJ2-3
D gene: .
V gene: TRBV4-2
clone size: .
CDR3 protein: CASTPRGIGDTQYF
CDR3 DNA: TGTGCCAGCACCCCGAGGGGGATAGGAGATACGCAGTATTTT

J gene: TRBJ1-5
D gene: .
V gene: TRBV7-9
clone size: .
CDR3 protein: CASSLVPLGEGPQHF
CDR3 DNA: TGTGCCAGCAGCTTAGTCCCGCTGGGGGAGGGGCCCCAGCATTTT

J gene: TRBJ1-2
D gene: .
V gene: TRBV29-1
clone size: .
CDR3 protein: CSVEDLGLYGYTF
CDR3 DNA: TGCAGCGTTGAAGATCTCGGTCTCTATGGCTACACCTTC

J gene: TRBJ2-7
D gene: .
V gene: TRBV15
clone size: .
CDR3 protein: CATSRAFVQGFDEQYF
CDR3 DNA: TGTGCCACCAGCAGAGCTTTCGTACAGGGATTCGACGAGCAGTACTTC

J gene: TRBJ1-2
D gene: TRBD1
V gene: TRBV4-3
clone size: few
CDR3 protein: CASSQVWDRENYGYTF
CDR3 DNA: TGCGCCAGCAGCCAAGTTTGGGACAGGGAAAACTATGGCTACACCTTC

J gene: TRBJ1-2
D gene: .
V gene: TRBV4-3
clone size: .
CDR3 protein: CASSQDRYYGYTF
CDR3 DNA: TGCGCCAGCAGCCAAGATCGGTACTATGGCTACACCTTC

J gene: TRBJ2-5
D gene: TRBD1
V gene: TRBV25-1
clone size: .
CDR3 protein: CASSENAPGQKETQYF
CDR3 DNA: TGTGCCAGCAGTGAAAACGCCCCGGGACAGAAAGAGACCCAGTACTTC

J gene: TRBJ2-3
D gene: TRBD1
V gene: TRBV9
clone size: .
CDR3 protein: CASSTTLGQGANTDTQYF
CDR3 DNA: TGTGCCAGCAGCACCACTCTCGGACAGGGGGCTAACACAGATACGCAGTATTTT

J gene: TRBJ2-5
D gene: .
V gene: TRBV7-9
clone size: .
CDR3 protein: CASGDTNQETQYF
CDR3 DNA: TGTGCCAGCGGGGATACGAACCAAGAGACCCAGTACTTC

J gene: TRBJ2-3
D gene: .
V gene: TRBV7-8
clone size: .
CDR3 protein: CASSFGGSTDTQYF
CDR3 DNA: TGTGCCAGCAGCTTCGGGGGAAGCACAGATACGCAGTATTTT

J gene: TRBJ1-6
D gene: .
V gene: TRBV29-1
clone size: few
CDR3 protein: CSVGDESSYNSPLHF
CDR3 DNA: TGCAGCGTCGGGGACGAGAGCTCCTATAATTCACCCCTCCACTTT

J gene: TRBJ2-3
D gene: .
V gene: TRBV29-1
clone size: .
CDR3 protein: CSVESGTDTQYF
CDR3 DNA: TGCAGCGTTGAATCAGGGACAGATACGCAGTATTTT

J gene: TRBJ1-5
D gene: TRBD1
V gene: TRBV7-9
clone size: .
CDR3 protein: CASSVGQGVQPQHF
CDR3 DNA: TGTGCCAGCAGCGTAGGACAGGGGGTTCAGCCCCAGCATTTT

J gene: TRBJ2-7
D gene: TRBD1
V gene: TRBV29-1
clone size: .
CDR3 protein: CSVELGQGVHEQYF
CDR3 DNA: TGCAGCGTTGAATTAGGACAGGGGGTCCACGAGCAGTACTTC

J gene: TRBJ1-6
D gene: .
V gene: TRBV7-9
clone size: .
CDR3 protein: CASSLGGGSNSPLHF
CDR3 DNA: TGTGCCAGCAGCTTAGGCGGGGGCTCTAACTCACCCCTCCACTTT

J gene: TRBJ2-7
D gene: .
V gene: TRBV7-8
clone size: .
CDR3 protein: CASSRQSYEQYF
CDR3 DNA: TGTGCCAGCAGTCGACAGTCCTACGAGCAGTACTTC

J gene: TRBJ2-1
D gene: TRBD2
V gene: TRBV4-3
clone size: .
CDR3 protein: CASSPGQRGYVEQFF
CDR3 DNA: TGCGCCAGCAGCCCGGGCCAGCGGGGGTATGTTGAGCAGTTCTTC

J gene: TRBJ1-2
D gene: TRBD1
V gene: TRBV19
clone size: .
CDR3 protein: CASSARTGNGYTF
CDR3 DNA: TGTGCCAGTAGTGCCCGGACAGGGAATGGCTACACCTTC

J gene: TRBJ2-1
D gene: .
V gene: TRBV29-1
clone size: few
CDR3 protein: CSAMTAWGNEQFF
CDR3 DNA: TGCAGCGCTATGACCGCATGGGGCAATGAGCAGTTCTTC

J gene: TRBJ2-5
D gene: TRBD2
V gene: TRBV2
clone size: .
CDR3 protein: CASNGLADETQYF
CDR3 DNA: TGTGCCAGCAATGGACTAGCAGATGAGACCCAGTACTTC

J gene: TRBJ2-4
D gene: .
V gene: TRBV23-1
clone size: few
CDR3 protein: CASISIPSVAKNIQYF
CDR3 DNA: TGCGCCAGCATATCAATTCCCAGTGTAGCCAAAAACATTCAGTACTTC

J gene: TRBJ2-1
D gene: .
V gene: TRBV29-1
clone size: .
CDR3 protein: CSVGLAVNYNEQFF
CDR3 DNA: TGCAGCGTTGGCTTAGCTGTAAACTACAATGAGCAGTTCTTC

J gene: TRBJ2-3
D gene: .
V gene: TRBV2
clone size: .
CDR3 protein: CASTEGLDTQYF
CDR3 DNA: TGTGCCAGCACCGAGGGATTAGATACGCAGTATTTT

J gene: TRBJ1-2
D gene: TRBD1
V gene: TRBV29-1
clone size: .
CDR3 protein: CSVGDRFYGYTF
CDR3 DNA: TGCAGCGTTGGGGACAGATTCTATGGCTACACCTTC

J gene: TRBJ2-7
D gene: .
V gene: TRBV20-1
clone size: .
CDR3 protein: CSAALYEQYF
CDR3 DNA: TGCAGTGCTGCCCTCTACGAGCAGTACTTC